These 30 T cell receptor beta chains were sequenced from one sample in a study of cytomegalovirus exposure and HLA in healthy donors. It was with 60 Vbeta and 13 Jbeta primers that the PCR ran. TCRdb keeps only in-frame clones here, not all; method: immunoSEQ multiplex PCR. The sample includes 50,000 to 70,000 clones, around 80% of them seen just once. The sample comprised PBMCs. The receptors were gathered from a male donor in good health and CMV-seronegative.

This clone occurred once. This chain connects TRBV4-1 to TRBJ1-1, with D possibly being TRBD1 (5 bases). Germline-derived CDR1 and CDR2 are MGHRA and YSYEKL. Between the trimmed V and J ends, which lost 0 bases and 6 bases, there was a span of 20 bases. CDR3 length equals 17 residues. The CDR3 protein is CASSQDRWLGGTAEAFF. CDR3 nucleotide sequence: TGCGCCAGCAGCCAAGATCGATGGTTGGGAGGGACGGCTGAAGCTTTCTTT.

V and J are TRBV6-5 and TRBJ2-2, with TRBD1 matching 8 bases. V was pared by 5 bases and J by 10 bases, with 3 bases of the junction left unmatched. The CDR3 is 12 amino acids. The germline CDR1 and CDR2 sequences are MNHEY and SVGAGI. CDR3 sequence (DNA): TGTGCCAGCAGTGACAGGGGTCAGGAGCTGTTTTTT. This codes for CASSDRGQELFF.

V usage is TRBV19 and J usage is TRBJ2-5; weak D call: TRBD1 (7 bases). Per germline, CDR1 LNHDA and CDR2 SQIVND (reference sequence). Trimming left V 5 bases short and J 5 bases short, with 9 bases between. The CDR3 totals 12 residues. CDR3 bases: TGTGCCAGTAGTGCAGGGGGGGAGACCCAGTACTTC. Translating it yields CASSAGGETQYF.

This chain links TRBV30 with TRBJ1-5; D may be TRBD1 (6 bases). CDR1 is GTSNPN, CDR2 SVGIG, per germline (reference sequence). This CDR3 contains 14 residues. V gave up 4 bases and J gave up 1 base, with 11 bases separating them. The CDR3, as DNA: TGTGCCTGGAACCCCGGGACAAGCAATCAGCCCCAGCATTTT. This encodes CAWNPGTSNQPQHF.

The table lists this clone with a few counts. The CDR3 protein is CASSQDAGNSGANVLTF. The CDR3 DNA reads as TGCGCCAGCAGCCAAGACGCAGGAAACTCTGGGGCCAACGTCCTGACTTTC. V is TRBV4-3 and J is TRBJ2-6, with D hard to call. V dropped 0 bases and J dropped 0 bases, with 9 bases sitting between them. Germline V CDR1 and CDR2: LGHNA, YSLEER. The CDR3 consists of 17 residues.

The chain employs TRBV11-3 and TRBJ2-5; unclear D gene. The CDR3 contains 15 residues. The germline V gene encodes CDR1 SGHNT and CDR2 YENEEA. Trimming shortened V by 5 bases and J by 4 bases, and 17 bases separated the two germline ends. CDR3 region: CASSPTTRRPETQYF. The CDR3 nucleotides are TGTGCCAGCAGCCCTACAACCAGGCGACCAGAGACCCAGTACTTC.

J is TRBJ2-3 and V is TRBV15; 7 positions agree with TRBD1. V shed 0 bases, J shed 0 bases, and the junction held 3 bases outside the gene matches. The CDR3 covers 16 residues. Germline V CDR1 and CDR2: LNHNV, YYDKDF (reference sequence). In DNA, the CDR3 is TGTGCCACCAGCAGAGAGAAGGGGGCTAGCACAGATACGCAGTATTTT. Amino acid sequence: CATSREKGASTDTQYF.

This chain uses TRBV19 with TRBJ1-5; unclear D gene. CDR3 length: 14 residues. Trimming took 8 bases from V and 0 from J, leaving 11 bases between them. The germline CDR1 and CDR2 sequences are LNHDA and SQIVND (reference sequence). The CDR3 loop is CASSRVASNQPQHF. CDR3 bases: TGTGCCAGTTCTCGGGTCGCTAGCAATCAGCCCCAGCATTTT.

This clone was found once. The CDR3 sequence: CASSQDRDGTGLYGYTF. For the CDR3, the DNA is TGTGCCAGCAGCCAAGATAGGGACGGGACAGGGTTGTATGGCTACACCTTC. The chain combines TRBV4-2 with TRBJ1-2; 9 bases align to TRBD1. CDR3 size: 17 residues. The germline V gene has CDR1 LGHNA and CDR2 YNFKEQ. J gave up 5 bases and V 0 bases, and 10 bases lay outside the gene matches.

The table lists this clone with a count of one. A junction end diverges from the germline sequence, so it may reflect a read error. The rearrangement links TRBV7-2 to TRBJ2-7; D unresolved. Germline V gives CDR1 SGHTA, CDR2 FQGNSA. This CDR3 comprises 14 residues. For the CDR3, the DNA is TGTGCCAGCAGCTTAGATCACAGATCCTACGAGCAGCACTTC. Translation gives CASSLDHRSYEQHF.

The chain has TRBV6-1 and TRBJ1-1; no reliable D call. Trimming pared 7 bases from V and 4 bases from J, leaving 13 bases between. Germline V gives CDR1 MNHNS, CDR2 SASEGT. This CDR3 spans 13 amino acids. CDR3 region: CASNLRLITEAFF. DNA of the CDR3: TGTGCCAGCAATCTACGGTTGATCACTGAAGCTTTCTTT.

The chain combines TRBV5-4 with TRBJ1-4; D might be TRBD1 (6 bases). Per the germline V gene, CDR1 is SGHNT and CDR2 is YYREEE (reference sequence). V was cut by 3 bases and J by 0 bases, with 9 bases left in between. The CDR3 spans 15 residues. CDR3 region: CASSSGTSTNEKLFF. DNA for the CDR3: TGTGCCAGCAGCTCCGGGACATCAACTAATGAAAAACTGTTTTTT.

V gene TRBV6-5 combines with J gene TRBJ1-1; 7 bases match TRBD1. With 3 bases clipped from V and 4 bases from J, the junction kept 2 bases outside the gene matches. This CDR3 has 13 residues. Germline V gives CDR1 MNHEY, CDR2 SVGAGI. This CDR3 reads CASSYDRATEAFF. CDR3 DNA sequence: TGTGCCAGCAGTTATGACAGGGCCACTGAAGCTTTCTTT.

Here the CDR3 DNA reads TGTGCCATTAGTTCGGGGTATCACTACGAGCAGTACTTC. Its protein is CAISSGYHYEQYF. The chain recombines TRBV2 with TRBJ2-7; a weak D match, TRBD2 (5 bases). The germline V gene encodes CDR1 SNHLY and CDR2 FYNNEI. V was clipped by 10 bases and J by 3 bases, with 16 bases between them. The CDR3 covers 13 residues.

This chain's CDR3 is CASSHRQGSTDTQYF. In nucleotides, the CDR3 is TGTGCCAGCAGCCATCGACAGGGGAGCACAGATACGCAGTATTTT. J is TRBJ2-3 and V is TRBV7-9, with 8 bases that match TRBD1. The CDR3 is 15 residues long. From germline, CDR1 is SEHNR and CDR2 FQNEAQ (reference sequence). V trimming: 5 bases; J trimming: 0 bases; junction bases outside the gene matches: 4.

This clone was recorded a few times. The V and J genes are TRBV6-5 and TRBJ1-2, with unresolved D. Trimming took off 10 bases at V and 0 bases at J, with 9 bases between the two ends. The CDR3 extends over 12 amino acids. Germline V gives CDR1 MNHEY, CDR2 SVGAGI. The CDR3 region is CATKEANYGYTF. For the CDR3, the DNA is TGTGCCACCAAGGAGGCTAACTATGGCTACACCTTC.

The chain employs TRBV7-2 and TRBJ2-3; D unclear. The V gene lost 5 bases and the J gene lost 6 bases, with 12 bases spanning the gap. Germline V gene lookup returns CDR1 SGHTA and CDR2 FQGNSA. CDR3 size: 13 residues. The CDR3 DNA reads TGTGCCAGCAGCCCCCGACTCGAGGATACGCAGTATTTT. It is translated as CASSPRLEDTQYF. The full variable domain, its missing parts supplied by reference TRBV7-2 and TRBJ2-3, is GAGVSQSPSNKVTEKGKDVELRCDPISGHTALYWYRQSLGQGLEFLIYFQGNSAPDKSGLPSDRFSAERTGGSVSTLTIQRTQQEDSAVYLCASSPRLEDTQYFGPGTRLTVL.

This chain uses TRBV7-9 with TRBJ2-5; tentative D call: TRBD2 (6 bases). Trimming pared 5 bases from V and 2 bases from J, leaving 18 bases between. CDR3 size: 16 residues. Germline values: CDR1 SEHNR, CDR2 FQNEAQ (reference sequence). Here the CDR3 reads CASSNYMWGVQETQYF. The CDR3 DNA reads TGTGCCAGCAGCAATTATATGTGGGGGGTTCAAGAGACCCAGTACTTC. The full variable domain, with the rest looked up from reference TRBV7-9 and TRBJ2-5, is DTGVSQNPRHKITKRGQNVTFRCDPISEHNRLYWYRQTLGQGPEFLTYFQNEAQLEKSRLLSDRFSAERPKGSFSTLEIQRTEQGDSAMYLCASSNYMWGVQETQYFGPGTRLLVL.

The rearrangement uses TRBV7-2 and TRBJ1-2; 7 nucleotides align to TRBD1. CDR1 is SGHTA, CDR2 FQGNSA, per germline. The V and J ends lost 5 bases and 4 bases, in that order; junction bases with no gene match: 22. This CDR3 has 19 residues. The CDR3 coding sequence is TGTGCCAGCAGCGCCACCGTCGGGACAGTCCTGGAGCAGGGCTATGGCTACACCTTC. Its translation: CASSATVGTVLEQGYGYTF.

The V call is TRBV30, the J call TRBJ1-3; 7 nucleotides match TRBD1. The CDR3 runs to 14 residues. Unmatched junction bases numbered 5, after V lost 3 bases and J lost 3 bases. Germline values: CDR1 GTSNPN, CDR2 SVGIG (reference sequence). The CDR3 nucleotides read TGTGCCTGGAGACGACAGGGATATGGAAACACCATATATTTT. Residues: CAWRRQGYGNTIYF.

The chain couples TRBV9 to TRBJ2-6; TRBD1 aligns across 11 bases. J gave up 0 bases and V 4 bases, and 6 bases lay outside the gene matches. This CDR3 contains 18 residues. The germline gives CDR1 SGDLS, CDR2 YYNGEE. Written as DNA, the CDR3 is TGTGCCAGCAGCCCAGCCGGGACAGGGGGCTCTGGGGCCAACGTCCTGACTTTC. It specifies CASSPAGTGGSGANVLTF. The full variable domain, with the rest looked up from reference TRBV9 and TRBJ2-6, is DSGVTQTPKHLITATGQRVTLRCSPRSGDLSVYWYQQSLDQGLQFLIQYYNGEERAKGNILERFSAQQFPDLHSELNLSSLELGDSALYFCASSPAGTGGSGANVLTFGAGSRLTVL.

The chain carries TRBV7-2 and TRBJ1-4, with a weak D call TRBD1 (5 bases). The CDR3 has 16 amino acids. Germline V gene lookup returns CDR1 SGHTA and CDR2 FQGNSA. The V end was cut by 1 base, the J end by 6 bases, with 15 bases between. The DNA for the CDR3 is TGTGCCAGCAGCTTAGTGATCGGGGGGTGGGATGAAAAACTGTTTTTT. It yields the protein CASSLVIGGWDEKLFF.

Here the CDR3 DNA reads TGTGCCAGCAGCCAAGGCCCAGCGGCTAGCACAGATACGCAGTATTTT. Its translation: CASSQGPAASTDTQYF. The V and J genes are TRBV4-2 and TRBJ2-3, with D possibly being TRBD2 (5 bases). Per germline, CDR1 LGHNA and CDR2 YNFKEQ. Trimming left V 1 base short and J 0 bases short, with 11 bases between. CDR3 length: 16 residues.

This clone showed up just a few times. The chain employs TRBV13 and TRBJ2-3, with 10 bases aligning to TRBD2. Germline CDR1 reads PRHDT; CDR2 reads FYEKMQ (reference sequence). This CDR3 contains 16 residues. V shed 2 bases and J 1 base; nucleotides not matched to a gene: 3. The CDR3 nucleotides are TGTGCCAGCAGCTTATACCTAGCGGGGGGCACAGATACGCAGTATTTT. Translating it yields CASSLYLAGGTDTQYF.

V gene TRBV30 combines with J gene TRBJ1-4; D remains unclear. The CDR3 runs to 14 residues. The germline V and J ends were trimmed by 3 bases and 8 bases, with 16 bases remaining between them. The V gene's germline CDR1 is GTSNPN and CDR2 SVGIG (reference sequence). Here the CDR3 DNA reads TGTGCCTGGAGCCCGGGGAGGGCTGTCGAAAAACTGTTTTTT. Amino acids: CAWSPGRAVEKLFF.

V is TRBV6-5 and J is TRBJ2-2; 9 bases line up with TRBD1. The germline V gene has CDR1 MNHEY and CDR2 SVGAGI. The V gene end was trimmed by 2 bases and the J gene end by 4 bases; junction bases not matched to a gene: 2. This CDR3 spans 15 amino acids. Here the CDR3 DNA reads TGTGCCAGCAGTTACAAACAGGGGGCCACCGGGGAGCTGTTTTTT. Translating gives CASSYKQGATGELFF.

The chain is built from TRBV15 and TRBJ1-5; TRBD1 matches at 7 bases. The CDR3 consists of 16 residues. Germline V gene sequence: CDR1 LNHNV, CDR2 YYDKDF (reference sequence). J lost 8 bases, V lost 0 bases, and 10 bases had no gene match. In DNA form, the CDR3 reads TGTGCCACCAGCAGAGATTTAGCGGAGGGGGCGAAGCCCCAGCATTTT. Its protein product is CATSRDLAEGAKPQHF.

A remark on this clone: Sequence at one end of the junction differs from germline and may be a read error. This chain uses TRBV29-1 with TRBJ2-2; D perhaps matches TRBD2 (5 bases). The CDR3 sequence is 13 residues long. From germline, CDR1 is SQVTM and CDR2 ANQGSEA. DNA for the CDR3: TGCAGCGTTACCGGGCCAAGACACCGGGGAGCTGTTTTT. Its protein product is CSVTGPRHRGAVF.

The V and J genes are TRBV7-9 and TRBJ2-7; D is possibly TRBD2 (7 bases). The ends were cut back, 1 base at V and 7 bases at J, with 14 bases in the middle. Germline V lookup: CDR1 SEHNR, CDR2 FQNEAQ (reference sequence). CDR3 length equals 14 residues. For the CDR3, the DNA is TGTGCCAGCAGCTTAGAGGGGGGGGCATATGAGCAGTACTTC. Residues: CASSLEGGAYEQYF.

CDR3 loop: CASSPNRDRFSPLHF. CDR3 coding DNA: TGTGCCAGTAGTCCAAACCGGGACAGATTCTCACCCCTCCACTTT. The chain uses TRBV19 and TRBJ1-6; the match to TRBD1 covers 7 bases. The CDR3 consists of 15 residues. The V segment lost 5 bases and the J segment 10 bases; nucleotides outside the gene matches: 11. Germline V lookup: CDR1 LNHDA, CDR2 SQIVND (reference sequence). The variable domain in full, completed from reference TRBV19 and TRBJ1-6, reads DGGITQSPKYLFRKEGQNVTLSCEQNLNHDAMYWYRQDPGQGLRLIYYSQIVNDFQKGDIAEGYSVSREKKESFPLTVTSAQKNPTAFYLCASSPNRDRFSPLHFGNGTRLTVT.